This is a list of T cell receptor beta chains from one sample in a study of cytomegalovirus exposure and HLA in healthy donors. Produced via immunoSEQ multiplex PCR; TCRdb's table is partial and in-frame only. The sample includes approximately 160,000 clones, about 89% of them seen just once. Sequencing was performed on PBMCs. These TCRs come from a woman aged 18-29 years in good health and CMV-seropositive. Both conserved end residues are part of each CDR3. Fields, in order: J gene, clone size, V gene, D gene, CDR3 protein, CDR3 DNA. The D gene is left open where the match is weak. The listing skips clone size in some rows; elsewhere it reads once, few, many or a size class.

TRBJ2-7 . TRBV5-6 TRBD1 CASTFADRGEQYF TGTGCCAGCACCTTCGCCGACAGGGGCGAGCAGTACTTC
TRBJ2-2 few TRBV27 TRBD2 CASSLREAGELFF TGTGCCAGCAGCTTGCGGGAGGCCGGGGAGCTGTTTTTT
TRBJ2-3 . TRBV5-6 . CASSPGFARTDTQYF TGTGCCAGCAGCCCAGGGTTCGCGAGAACAGATACGCAGTATTTT
TRBJ1-4 . TRBV5-1 TRBD1 CASSTDRVTNEKLFF TGCGCCAGCAGCACGGACAGGGTAACTAATGAAAAACTGTTTTTT
TRBJ2-1 . TRBV10-1 . CASSGAGGLGEQFF TGCGCCAGCAGTGGGGCAGGGGGGTTAGGTGAGCAGTTCTTC
TRBJ2-3 . TRBV7-2 TRBD2 CASSRSGAVTDTQYF TGTGCCAGCAGCCGTAGCGGGGCCGTCACAGATACGCAGTATTTT
TRBJ2-1 . TRBV18 . CASSPLFSRRSGGPSYNEQFF TGTGCCAGCTCACCACTCTTTTCCCGTCGAAGCGGAGGGCCTTCCTACAATGAGCAGTTCTTC
TRBJ2-7 . TRBV7-2 . CASSLADEQYF TGTGCCAGCAGCTTGGCTGACGAGCAGTACTTC
TRBJ2-7 . TRBV7-2 TRBD1 CASSYGQGLSHEQYF TGTGCCAGCAGTTATGGACAGGGACTCTCCCACGAGCAGTACTTC
TRBJ2-7 . TRBV7-2 TRBD2 CASSSTSGGEQYF TGTGCCAGCAGTTCGACTAGCGGTGGCGAGCAGTACTTC
TRBJ2-7 . TRBV4-2 . CASSQDLGGGPDVEQYF TGTGCCAGCAGCCAAGATTTAGGGGGAGGGCCAGATGTCGAGCAGTACTTC
TRBJ2-7 . TRBV11-3 TRBD2 CASSLVPLAGDDEQYF TGTGCCAGCAGCTTAGTCCCACTAGCGGGAGATGACGAGCAGTACTTC
TRBJ1-3 . TRBV25-1 TRBD1 CASSYRGDTIYF TGTGCCAGCAGTTACAGGGGGGACACCATATATTTT
TRBJ2-3 . TRBV6-5 . CASSTTGNSPDTQYF TGTGCCAGCAGTACTACAGGGAATTCGCCAGATACGCAGTATTTT
TRBJ2-2 . TRBV27 TRBD1 CASSLRVLAGQGMGLTGELFF TGTGCCAGCAGTTTAAGAGTGTTGGCGGGACAGGGAATGGGCCTCACCGGGGAGCTGTTTTTT
TRBJ1-1 . TRBV19 . CASMARGMNTEAFF TGTGCCAGTATGGCACGGGGAATGAACACTGAAGCTTTCTTT
TRBJ2-5 . TRBV9 . CASSVGRRAETQYF TGTGCCAGCAGCGTCGGGCGGAGGGCGGAGACCCAGTACTTC
TRBJ1-2 . TRBV7-3 TRBD1 CASSPPEDRGGYYGYTF TGTGCCAGCAGCCCACCCGAGGACAGGGGAGGATACTATGGCTACACCTTC
TRBJ2-1 . TRBV11-2 . CASSSAPVSNEQFF TGTGCCAGCAGCTCCGCCCCCGTGAGCAATGAGCAGTTCTTC
TRBJ1-5 . TRBV28 . CASLSGGSGSNQPQHF TGTGCCAGTCTCTCGGGAGGGAGTGGTAGCAATCAGCCCCAGCATTTT
TRBJ2-1 . TRBV30 TRBD2 CAWSGLAGVIGQFF TGTGCCTGGAGTGGACTAGCGGGAGTCATTGGCCAGTTCTTC
TRBJ1-2 . TRBV6-1 TRBD1 CASNTDRVDGYTF TGTGCCAGCAATACGGACAGGGTAGATGGCTACACCTTC
TRBJ2-1 . TRBV6-6 TRBD2 CASSYPTLAGDNEQFF TGTGCCAGCAGTTACCCAACACTAGCGGGTGACAATGAGCAGTTCTTC
TRBJ2-5 . TRBV30 TRBD1 CAWQVKGAETQYF TGTGCCTGGCAAGTCAAGGGGGCGGAGACCCAGTACTTC
TRBJ1-3 . TRBV19 TRBD1 CASKPGQGPGNTIYF TGTGCCAGTAAGCCGGGACAGGGACCTGGAAACACCATATATTTT
TRBJ1-4 . TRBV19 TRBD1 CASTPGTGGRGGEKLFF TGTGCCAGTACTCCCGGGACAGGGGGCCGAGGAGGTGAAAAACTGTTTTTT
TRBJ2-7 . TRBV2 TRBD1 CASTLDRDAYEQYF TGTGCCAGCACCCTCGACAGGGACGCTTACGAGCAGTACTTC
TRBJ1-2 . TRBV5-1 TRBD1 CASSFYDRDSGYTF TGCGCCAGCAGCTTCTACGACAGGGACAGTGGCTACACCTTC
TRBJ2-7 once TRBV7-6 . CASSLASGSYEQYF TGTGCCAGCAGCTTAGCTAGCGGCTCCTACGAGCAGTACTTC
TRBJ1-3 . TRBV6-5 . CASSSEGGSSGNTIYF TGTGCCAGCAGTTCGGAGGGAGGCAGCTCTGGAAACACCATATATTTT
TRBJ2-2 few TRBV19 TRBD2 CASSKPSGGSNTGELFF TGTGCCAGTAGCAAACCTTCGGGAGGCTCGAACACCGGGGAGCTGTTTTTT
TRBJ1-1 . TRBV6-1 TRBD1 CASSEATGLNTEAFF TGTGCCAGCAGTGAAGCGACAGGGCTTAACACTGAAGCTTTCTTT
TRBJ2-7 . TRBV10-3 . CAIRAEGDFSYEQYF TGTGCCATCAGGGCGGAGGGAGATTTCTCCTACGAGCAGTACTTC